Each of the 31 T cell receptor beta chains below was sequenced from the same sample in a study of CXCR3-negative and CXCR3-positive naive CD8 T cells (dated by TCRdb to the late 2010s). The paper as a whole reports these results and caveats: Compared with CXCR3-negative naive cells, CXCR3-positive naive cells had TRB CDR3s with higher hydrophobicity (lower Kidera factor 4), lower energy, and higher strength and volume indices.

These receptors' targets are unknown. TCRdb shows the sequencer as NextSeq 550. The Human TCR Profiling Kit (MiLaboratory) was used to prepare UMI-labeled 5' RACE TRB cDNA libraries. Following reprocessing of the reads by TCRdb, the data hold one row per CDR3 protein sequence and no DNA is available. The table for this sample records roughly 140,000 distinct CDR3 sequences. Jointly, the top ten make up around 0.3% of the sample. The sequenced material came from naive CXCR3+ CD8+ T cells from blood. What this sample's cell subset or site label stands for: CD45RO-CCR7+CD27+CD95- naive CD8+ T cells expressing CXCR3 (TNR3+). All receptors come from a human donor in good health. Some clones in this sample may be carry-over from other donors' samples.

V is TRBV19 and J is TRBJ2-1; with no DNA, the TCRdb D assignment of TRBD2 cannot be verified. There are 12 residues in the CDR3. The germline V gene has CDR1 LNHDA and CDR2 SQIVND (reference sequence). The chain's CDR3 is CATSSDSNEQFF. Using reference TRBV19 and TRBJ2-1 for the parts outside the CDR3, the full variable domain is DGGITQSPKYLFRKEGQNVTLSCEQNLNHDAMYWYRQDPGQGLRLIYYSQIVNDFQKGDIAEGYSVSREKKESFPLTVTSAQKNPTAFYLCATSSDSNEQFFGPGTRLTVL.

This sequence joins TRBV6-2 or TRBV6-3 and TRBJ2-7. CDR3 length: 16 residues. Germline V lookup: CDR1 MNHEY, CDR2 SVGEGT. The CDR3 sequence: CASSYPQIGSSYEQYF.

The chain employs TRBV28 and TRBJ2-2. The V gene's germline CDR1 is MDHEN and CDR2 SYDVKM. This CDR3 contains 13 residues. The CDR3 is CASSFPNTGELFF. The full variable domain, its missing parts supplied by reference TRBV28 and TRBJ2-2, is DVKVTQSSRYLVKRTGEKVFLECVQDMDHENMFWYRQDPGLGLRLIYFSYDVKMKEKGDIPEGYSVSREKKERFSLILESASTNQTSMYLCASSFPNTGELFFGEGSRLTVL.

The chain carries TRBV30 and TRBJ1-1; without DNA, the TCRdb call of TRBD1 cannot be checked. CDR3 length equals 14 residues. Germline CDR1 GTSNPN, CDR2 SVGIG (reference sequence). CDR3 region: CAWSVEGEGTEAFF.

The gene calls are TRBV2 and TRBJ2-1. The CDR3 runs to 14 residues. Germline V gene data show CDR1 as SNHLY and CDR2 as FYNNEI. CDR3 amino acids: CAIRERESYNEQFF. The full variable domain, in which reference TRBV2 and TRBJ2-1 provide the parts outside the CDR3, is EPEVTQTPSHQVTQMGQEVILRCVPISNHLYFYWYRQILGQKVEFLVSFYNNEISEKSEIFDDQFSVERPDGSNFTLKIRSTKLEDSAMYFCAIRERESYNEQFFGPGTRLTVL.

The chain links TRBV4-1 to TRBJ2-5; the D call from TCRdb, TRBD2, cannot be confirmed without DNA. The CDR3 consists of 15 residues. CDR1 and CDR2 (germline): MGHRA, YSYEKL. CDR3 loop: CASSQGLAGDETQYF.

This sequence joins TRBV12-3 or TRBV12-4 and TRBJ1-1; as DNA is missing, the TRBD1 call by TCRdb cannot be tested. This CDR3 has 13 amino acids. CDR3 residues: CASSLGGMTEAFF.

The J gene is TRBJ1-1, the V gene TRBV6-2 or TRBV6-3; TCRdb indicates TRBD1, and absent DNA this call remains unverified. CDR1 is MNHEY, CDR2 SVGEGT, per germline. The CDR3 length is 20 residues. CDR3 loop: CASSYTTGTGNERENTEAFF.

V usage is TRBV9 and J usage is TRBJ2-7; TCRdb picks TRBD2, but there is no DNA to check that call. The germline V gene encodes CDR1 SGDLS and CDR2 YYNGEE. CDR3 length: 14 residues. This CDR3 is CASTPGDYTYEQYF.

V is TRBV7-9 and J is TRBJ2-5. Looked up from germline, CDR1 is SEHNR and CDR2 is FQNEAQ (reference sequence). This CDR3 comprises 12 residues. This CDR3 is CASSLGIETQYF.

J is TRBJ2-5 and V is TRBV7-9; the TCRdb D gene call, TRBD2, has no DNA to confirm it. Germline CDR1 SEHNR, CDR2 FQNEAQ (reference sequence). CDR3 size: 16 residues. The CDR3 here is CASSSSLGLDQETQYF.

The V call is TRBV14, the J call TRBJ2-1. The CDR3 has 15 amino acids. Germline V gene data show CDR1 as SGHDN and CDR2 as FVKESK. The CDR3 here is CASSPYRGSYNEQFF.

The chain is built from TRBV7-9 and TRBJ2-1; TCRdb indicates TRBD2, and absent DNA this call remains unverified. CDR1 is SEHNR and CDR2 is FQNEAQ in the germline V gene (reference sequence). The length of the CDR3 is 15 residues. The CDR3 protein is CASAPVSGRADEQFF.

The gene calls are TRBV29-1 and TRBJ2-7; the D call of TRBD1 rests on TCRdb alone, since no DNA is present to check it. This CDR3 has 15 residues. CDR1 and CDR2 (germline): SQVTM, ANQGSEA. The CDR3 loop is CSVEGLQGIPYEQYF.

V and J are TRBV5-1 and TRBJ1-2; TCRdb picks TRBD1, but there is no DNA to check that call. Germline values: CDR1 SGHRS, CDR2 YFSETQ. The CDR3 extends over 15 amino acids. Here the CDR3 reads CASSPDREPLKGYTF. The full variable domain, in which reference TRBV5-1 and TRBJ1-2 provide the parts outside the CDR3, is KAGVTQTPRYLIKTRGQQVTLSCSPISGHRSVSWYQQTPGQGLQFLFEYFSETQRNKGNFPGRFSGRQFSNSRSEMNVSTLELGDSALYLCASSPDREPLKGYTFGSGTRLTVV.

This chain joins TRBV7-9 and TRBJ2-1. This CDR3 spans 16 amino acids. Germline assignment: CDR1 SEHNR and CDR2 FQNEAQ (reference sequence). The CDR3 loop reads CASSLEGNGVYNEQFF.

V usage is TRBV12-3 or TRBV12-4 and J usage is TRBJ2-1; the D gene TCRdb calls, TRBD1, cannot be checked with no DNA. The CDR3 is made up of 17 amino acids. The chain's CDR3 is CASSFARGKTQRGEQFF.

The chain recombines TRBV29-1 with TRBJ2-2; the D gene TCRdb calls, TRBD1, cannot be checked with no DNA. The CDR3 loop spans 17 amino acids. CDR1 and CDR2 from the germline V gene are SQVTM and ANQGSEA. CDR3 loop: CSVLSPGTGGGTGELFF.

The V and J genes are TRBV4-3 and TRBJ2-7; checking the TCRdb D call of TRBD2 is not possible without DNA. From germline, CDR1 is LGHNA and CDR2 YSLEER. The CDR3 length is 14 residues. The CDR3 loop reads CASSQGVTTYEQYF.

The CDR3 spells CATSRTRIPYVQYF. The J gene is TRBJ2-7, the V gene TRBV15; TCRdb returns TRBD2, unconfirmable since there is no DNA. CDR3 length: 14 residues. Germline lookup yields CDR1 LNHNV and CDR2 YYDKDF (reference sequence).

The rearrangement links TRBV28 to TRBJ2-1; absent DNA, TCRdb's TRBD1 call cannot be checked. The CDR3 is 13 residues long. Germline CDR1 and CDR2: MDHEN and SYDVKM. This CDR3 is CASSSTGGDEQFF. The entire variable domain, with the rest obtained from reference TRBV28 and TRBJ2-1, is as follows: DVKVTQSSRYLVKRTGEKVFLECVQDMDHENMFWYRQDPGLGLRLIYFSYDVKMKEKGDIPEGYSVSREKKERFSLILESASTNQTSMYLCASSSTGGDEQFFGPGTRLTVL.

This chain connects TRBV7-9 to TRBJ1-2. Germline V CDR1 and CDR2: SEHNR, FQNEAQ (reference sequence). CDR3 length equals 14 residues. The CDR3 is CASSLGRGGDGYTF.

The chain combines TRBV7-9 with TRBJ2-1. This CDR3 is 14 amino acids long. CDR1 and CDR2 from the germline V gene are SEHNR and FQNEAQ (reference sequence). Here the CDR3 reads CASSLVAKGNEQFF.

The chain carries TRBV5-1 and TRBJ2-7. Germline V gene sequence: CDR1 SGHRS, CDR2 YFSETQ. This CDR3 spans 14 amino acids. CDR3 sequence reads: CASSITGSWDEQYF.

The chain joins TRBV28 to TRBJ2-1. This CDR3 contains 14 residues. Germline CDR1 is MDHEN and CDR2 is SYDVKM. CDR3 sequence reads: CASSLLQGSNEQFF.

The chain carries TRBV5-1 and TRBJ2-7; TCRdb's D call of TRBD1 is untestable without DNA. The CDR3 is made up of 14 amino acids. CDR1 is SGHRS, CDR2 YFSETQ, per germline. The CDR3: CASSLQGFQYEQYF. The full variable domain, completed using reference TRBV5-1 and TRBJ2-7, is KAGVTQTPRYLIKTRGQQVTLSCSPISGHRSVSWYQQTPGQGLQFLFEYFSETQRNKGNFPGRFSGRQFSNSRSEMNVSTLELGDSALYLCASSLQGFQYEQYFGPGTRLTVT.

This CDR3 reads CASSLWGESNQPQHF. The V gene is TRBV7-8, the J gene TRBJ1-5; without DNA, the TCRdb call of TRBD1 cannot be checked. Germline V gene data show CDR1 as SGHVS and CDR2 as FQNEAQ. The CDR3 spans 15 residues.

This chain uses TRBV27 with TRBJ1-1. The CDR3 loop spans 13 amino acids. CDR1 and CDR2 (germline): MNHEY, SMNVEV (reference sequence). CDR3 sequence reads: CASSWSRDTEAFF.

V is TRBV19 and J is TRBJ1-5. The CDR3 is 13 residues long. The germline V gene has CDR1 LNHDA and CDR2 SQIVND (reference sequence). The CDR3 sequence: CASMGWGNQPQHF. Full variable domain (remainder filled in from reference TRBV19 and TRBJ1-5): DGGITQSPKYLFRKEGQNVTLSCEQNLNHDAMYWYRQDPGQGLRLIYYSQIVNDFQKGDIAEGYSVSREKKESFPLTVTSAQKNPTAFYLCASMGWGNQPQHFGDGTRLSIL.

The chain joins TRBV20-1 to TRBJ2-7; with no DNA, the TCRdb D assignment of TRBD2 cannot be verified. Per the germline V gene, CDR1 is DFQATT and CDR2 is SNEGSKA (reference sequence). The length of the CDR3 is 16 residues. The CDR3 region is CSARVIYGRDPYEQYF.

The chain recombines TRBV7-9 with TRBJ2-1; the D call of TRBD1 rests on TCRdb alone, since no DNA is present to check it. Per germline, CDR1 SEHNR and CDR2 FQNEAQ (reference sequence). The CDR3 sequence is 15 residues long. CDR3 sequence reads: CASSYWDRVNNEQFF.